This entry is about one TCR beta chain. Its antigen is not identified. The CDR3 sequence is 13 residues long. CDR1 and CDR2 from the germline V gene are ENHRY and SYGVKD. V lost 0 bases, J lost 9 bases, and 6 bases lay in between. These data belong to a study of T cell responses to AZD1222 COVID-19 vaccine. General study findings and limits: In a largely white British group with more females than males, clonal diversity was possibly underestimated.

Some clones are missing from TCRdb's copy, which holds only in-frame ones; the method was immunoSEQ multiplex PCR. The table includes 110,000 to 150,000 clones, approximately 90% detected once. V is TRBV10-3 and J is TRBJ1-6; no firm D call. Sequenced material: peripheral blood, taken on day 0 of AZD1222 vaccination. The TCR sequence derives from an adult in good health. CDR3 region: CAISESWASPLHF. The CDR3 coding sequence is TGTGCCATCAGTGAGTCCTGGGCTTCACCCCTCCACTTT.